What follows are 12 T cell receptor beta chains derived from one specimen sequenced in a study of Graves' ophthalmopathy and Graves' hyperthyroidism. Amplification from RNA transcripts yielded the TCR beta CDR3 regions. First-round RT-PCR used HTBI primers; second-round multiplex PCR followed. TCRdb used MiXCR to reprocess the multiplex PCR reads, holding one entry per CDR3 protein. The profile shows roughly 420,000 distinct CDR3 sequences, around 20% of them singletons. The sequencing input was peripheral blood. These receptors were collected from a woman between 18 and 29 years old with stable Graves' hyperthyroidism.

This clonotype was counted ten times or more. CDR3 sequence (DNA): TGTGCCAGTAGTATTGCCGGGCGGACTAACTATGGCTACACCTTC. As protein: CASSIAGRTNYGYTF. This chain joins TRBV19 and TRBJ1-2; D unresolved. The CDR3 totals 15 residues. The V end lost 3 bases, the J end lost 0 bases, and 11 bases lay between the germline ends. Per the germline V gene, CDR1 is LNHDA and CDR2 is SQIVND (reference sequence).

This clonotype was found once. One end of the junction does not line up with germline, which may come from a read error. This sequence joins TRBV7-8 and TRBJ2-5; 11 bases align to TRBD2. Germline V gives CDR1 SGHVS, CDR2 FQNEAQ. This CDR3 region has 18 residues. CDR3 sequence reads: CASSFAGTSGSLQGTQYF. CDR3 nucleotides: TGTGCCAGCAGCTTTGCCGGGACTAGCGGATCCCTCCAAGGGACCCAGTACTTC.

This clonotype was observed at least ten times. The CDR3 DNA follows: TGTGCCAGCAGCTCGTGGAGGTACCAAGAGACCCAGTACTTC. It is translated as CASSSWRYQETQYF. The chain carries TRBV12-3 or TRBV12-4 and TRBJ2-5; D is perhaps TRBD2 (5 bases). The V end lost 6 bases, the J end lost 0 bases, and 11 bases lay between the germline ends. The CDR3 runs 14 residues.

The rearrangement uses TRBV5-1 and TRBJ2-7; 7 bases align to TRBD1. The CDR3 length is 15 residues. Germline V gives CDR1 SGHRS, CDR2 YFSETQ. Unmatched junction bases numbered 10, after V lost 4 bases and J lost 3 bases. CDR3 in DNA: TGCGCCAGCAGCCTCTCAGAACAGGGGCTCTACGAGCAGTACTTC. As protein: CASSLSEQGLYEQYF.

This clonotype was detected ten times or more. The rearrangement links TRBV6-2 or TRBV6-3 to TRBJ2-5; TRBD1 matches at 7 bases. Germline V gene lookup returns CDR1 MNHEY and CDR2 SVGEGT. This CDR3 comprises 15 residues. The ends lost 8 bases at V and 2 bases at J; junction bases unmatched: 11. In DNA, the CDR3 is TGTGCCAGCGCTTTTTTTTCAGGGGGTCAAGAGACCCAGTACTTC. It codes for CASAFFSGGQETQYF.

This clonotype showed up many times. The J gene is TRBJ1-2, the V gene TRBV6-2 or TRBV6-3; D unclear. CDR3 length equals 12 residues. Trimming took 2 bases from V and 5 from J, leaving 6 bases between them. From germline, CDR1 is MNHEY and CDR2 SVGEGT. The CDR3 here is CASSYGLYGYTF. As DNA, the CDR3 is TGTGCCAGCAGTTACGGACTATATGGCTACACCTTC.

There are many counts of this clonotype. The V and J genes are TRBV28 and TRBJ2-5; TRBD1 matches at 7 bases. The CDR3 covers 15 residues. V lost 2 bases to trimming and J lost 4 bases; unmatched junction nucleotides: 7. Germline V gene sequence: CDR1 MDHEN, CDR2 SYDVKM. CDR3 loop: CASSLRQGVRETQYF. The CDR3, as DNA: TGTGCCAGCAGTTTAAGACAGGGCGTTCGAGAGACCCAGTACTTC. Full variable domain (remainder filled in from reference TRBV28 and TRBJ2-5): DVKVTQSSRYLVKRTGEKVFLECVQDMDHENMFWYRQDPGLGLRLIYFSYDVKMKEKGDIPEGYSVSREKKERFSLILESASTNQTSMYLCASSLRQGVRETQYFGPGTRLLVL.

As to this clonotype: Since a much larger clone is just one base distant, this may be a read error. The final CDR3 position lacks the conserved phenylalanine or tryptophan, pointing to a likely read error. The chain joins TRBV20-1 to TRBJ1-5, with D uncertain. The V end lost 4 bases, the J end lost 0 bases, and 10 bases lay between the germline ends. This CDR3 is 14 amino acids long. The V gene's germline CDR1 is DFQATT and CDR2 SNEGSKA (reference sequence). CDR3 coding DNA: TGCAGTGCTAAAAGGGCAGCTAGCAATCAGCCCCAGCATGTT. It codes for CSAKRAASNQPQHV.

This clonotype was seen many times. The V call is TRBV6-5, the J call TRBJ1-1; D is unclear. The ends were cut back, 8 bases at V and 8 bases at J, with 12 bases in the middle. Germline CDR1 reads MNHEY; CDR2 reads SVGAGI. The CDR3 is 11 amino acids. CDR3 bases: TGTGCCAGCTGGGCCGGGTCGGAAGCTTTCTTT. Its protein is CASWAGSEAFF.

V usage is TRBV12-3 or TRBV12-4 and J usage is TRBJ2-7; D unclear. V shed 3 bases and J shed 2 bases, with 11 bases lying between them. This CDR3 has 14 residues. The CDR3 DNA reads TGTGCCAGCAGTTTCATGGGTTTGACCTACGAGCAGTACTTC. Encoded protein: CASSFMGLTYEQYF.

The V and J genes are TRBV6-2 or TRBV6-3 and TRBJ2-7; TRBD2 agrees at 14 bases. Germline lookup yields CDR1 MNHEY and CDR2 SVGEGT. V lost 0 bases and J lost 6; bases outside the gene matches: 10. CDR3 size: 18 residues. The CDR3 spells CASSYSRLAGGPEGEQYF. The CDR3 DNA reads as TGTGCCAGCAGTTACTCGAGACTAGCGGGAGGGCCGGAGGGCGAGCAGTACTTC.

This clonotype has a count of ten or more. The gene calls are TRBV5-1 and TRBJ2-2; 10 bases align to TRBD2. Trimming cost V 4 bases and J 5 bases; bases outside gene matches: 8. The CDR3 extends over 16 amino acids. Germline V lookup: CDR1 SGHRS, CDR2 YFSETQ. CDR3 sequence (DNA): TGCGCCAGCAGCCCAAGCGGGAGGGCTGAGACCGGGGAGCTGTTTTTT. Translated, it gives CASSPSGRAETGELFF.